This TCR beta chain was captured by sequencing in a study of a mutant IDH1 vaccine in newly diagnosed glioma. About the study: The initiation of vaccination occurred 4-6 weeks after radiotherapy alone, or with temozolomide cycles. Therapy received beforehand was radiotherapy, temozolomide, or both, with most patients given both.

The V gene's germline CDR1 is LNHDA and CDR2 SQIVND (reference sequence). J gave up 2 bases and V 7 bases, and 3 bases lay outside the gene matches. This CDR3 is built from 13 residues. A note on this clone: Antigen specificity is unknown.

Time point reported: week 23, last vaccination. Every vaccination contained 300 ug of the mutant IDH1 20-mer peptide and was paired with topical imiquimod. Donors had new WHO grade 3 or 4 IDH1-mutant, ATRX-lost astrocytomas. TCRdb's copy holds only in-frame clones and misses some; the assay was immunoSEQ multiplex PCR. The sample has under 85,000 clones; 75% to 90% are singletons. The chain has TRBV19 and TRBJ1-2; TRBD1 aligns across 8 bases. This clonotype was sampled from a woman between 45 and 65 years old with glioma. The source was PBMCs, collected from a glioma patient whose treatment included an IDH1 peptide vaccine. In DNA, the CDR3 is TGTGCCAGTACCCGACAGGGGAACTATGGCTACACCTTC. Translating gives CASTRQGNYGYTF.